The 18 T cell receptor beta chains listed next were all sequenced from one sample in a study of T cell changes during pregnancy in multiple sclerosis. The method was immunoSEQ multiplex PCR; TCRdb's version includes in-frame clones alone and lacks a portion of them. The table has 50,000 to 65,000 clones, approximately 90% seen once. The sample consisted of peripheral blood, taken after pregnancy. The receptors come from a female donor with multiple sclerosis, enrolled in a pregnancy study.

The V and J genes are TRBV18 and TRBJ2-3, with D uncertain. Trimming left V 3 bases short and J 0 bases short, with 7 bases between. This CDR3 has 14 amino acids. CDR1 is KGHSH, CDR2 LQKENI, per germline. This CDR3 is CASSPGGSTDTQYF. CDR3 in DNA: TGTGCCAGCTCACCCGGCGGAAGCACAGATACGCAGTATTTT. Full variable domain (rest looked up from reference TRBV18 and TRBJ2-3): NAGVMQNPRHLVRRRGQEARLRCSPMKGHSHVYWYRQLPEEGLKFMVYLQKENIIDESGMPKERFSAEFPKEGPSILRIQQVVRGDSAAYFCASSPGGSTDTQYFGPGTRLTVL.

This clone was seen once. This chain connects TRBV7-2 to TRBJ1-5, with 9 nucleotides matching TRBD1. The V gene end was trimmed by 5 bases and the J gene end by 4 bases; junction bases not matched to a gene: 6. Germline V gene data show CDR1 as SGHTA and CDR2 as FQGNSA. CDR3 length equals 15 residues. CDR3 in amino acids: CASSLGTGSNQPQHF. The CDR3 nucleotides read TGTGCCAGCAGCCTCGGGACAGGGTCAAATCAGCCCCAGCATTTT.

The rearrangement uses TRBV4-1 and TRBJ2-3, with a possible D match to TRBD2 (5 bases). Germline loops: CDR1 MGHRA, CDR2 YSYEKL. The CDR3 spans 15 residues. The V end lost 6 bases, the J end lost 3 bases, and 16 bases lay between the germline ends. CDR3 in DNA: TGCGCCAGCAGGGGGTTACAGCGGTTAACAGATACGCAGTATTTT. It codes for CASRGLQRLTDTQYF.

This chain connects TRBV7-3 to TRBJ1-1; TRBD1 is a possible D gene (5 bases). V was cut by 3 bases and J by 1 base, with 6 bases left in between. The CDR3 has 13 amino acids. The germline gives CDR1 SGHTA, CDR2 FQGTGA. The CDR3 sequence is CASSFQGNTEAFF. The CDR3 DNA sequence: TGTGCCAGCAGCTTTCAGGGGAACACTGAAGCTTTCTTT.

J is TRBJ2-5 and V is TRBV18, with a possible D match to TRBD1 (5 bases). Germline V gene data show CDR1 as KGHSH and CDR2 as LQKENI. This CDR3 region has 13 residues. Trimming removed 3 bases at V and 5 bases at J, with 10 bases between. The CDR3 here is CASSPRVVETQYF. CDR3 coding DNA: TGTGCCAGCTCACCCAGGGTGGTGGAGACCCAGTACTTC.

This clone has only one observation. The rearrangement links TRBV27 to TRBJ1-5; a possible D gene is TRBD1 (5 bases). V lost 1 base to trimming and J lost 1 base, with 5 bases between them. The CDR3 loop spans 14 amino acids. Germline CDR1 and CDR2: MNHEY and SMNVEV (reference sequence). The CDR3 coding sequence is TGTGCCAGCAGTTTATGGGGCAGCAATCAGCCCCAGCATTTT. Its protein is CASSLWGSNQPQHF.

The chain recombines TRBV9 with TRBJ1-1; tentatively, D is TRBD1 (6 bases). Germline-derived CDR1 and CDR2 are SGDLS and YYNGEE. The CDR3 consists of 13 residues. Trimming took off 2 bases at V and 11 bases at J, with 16 bases between the two ends. CDR3 residues: CASSVGAVEEAFF. The CDR3 coding sequence is TGTGCCAGCAGCGTGGGGGCCGTAGAGGAGGCTTTCTTT. The full variable domain, its missing parts supplied by reference TRBV9 and TRBJ1-1, is DSGVTQTPKHLITATGQRVTLRCSPRSGDLSVYWYQQSLDQGLQFLIQYYNGEERAKGNILERFSAQQFPDLHSELNLSSLELGDSALYFCASSVGAVEEAFFGQGTRLTVV.

The chain employs TRBV9 and TRBJ1-1; D is unclear. Germline V gene data show CDR1 as SGDLS and CDR2 as YYNGEE. The CDR3 totals 15 residues. V lost 3 bases and J lost 0, with 12 bases in between. CDR3 DNA sequence: TGTGCCAGCAGCGCCTCCTTAAATGTGAACACTGAAGCTTTCTTT. This codes for CASSASLNVNTEAFF.

The chain recombines TRBV5-6 with TRBJ2-7; 7 bases align to TRBD1. Trimming removed 2 bases from V and 2 bases from J; junction bases left unmatched: 4. Germline V gene sequence: CDR1 SGHDT, CDR2 YYEEEE. The CDR3 consists of 14 residues. This CDR3 reads CASSFWDRTYEQYF. The CDR3, as DNA: TGTGCCAGCAGCTTCTGGGACAGAACCTACGAGCAGTACTTC.

The chain has TRBV4-1 and TRBJ1-2; 7 bases match TRBD1. The V gene end was trimmed by 5 bases and the J gene end by 1 base; junction bases not matched to a gene: 7. This CDR3 contains 15 residues. CDR1 and CDR2 from the germline V gene are MGHRA and YSYEKL. CDR3 region: CASSLSGQFNYGYTF. CDR3 nucleotides: TGCGCCAGCAGCTTGTCGGGACAGTTTAACTATGGCTACACCTTC.

The V gene is TRBV5-6, the J gene TRBJ2-1, with a weak D call TRBD1 (6 bases). The CDR3 extends over 12 amino acids. Germline V gene lookup returns CDR1 SGHDT and CDR2 YYEEEE. V gave up 5 bases and J gave up 8 bases, with 11 bases separating them. The CDR3 DNA is TGTGCCAGCAGACACAGGGTGGATGAGCAGTTCTTC. This translates into CASRHRVDEQFF. The full variable domain, completed using reference TRBV5-6 and TRBJ2-1, is DAGVTQSPTHLIKTRGQQVTLRCSPKSGHDTVSWYQQALGQGPQFIFQYYEEEERQRGNFPDRFSGHQFPNYSSELNVNALLLGDSALYLCASRHRVDEQFFGPGTRLTVL.

Only one count was recorded for this clone. This chain joins TRBV5-1 and TRBJ2-5, with D possibly TRBD1 on 6 matching bases. CDR3 length equals 17 residues. Germline values: CDR1 SGHRS, CDR2 YFSETQ. V dropped 1 base and J dropped 1 base, with 17 bases sitting between them. CDR3: CASSLLRGEGVQETQYF. CDR3 bases: TGCGCCAGCAGCTTGCTCAGGGGCGAAGGGGTCCAAGAGACCCAGTACTTC.

The gene calls are TRBV2 and TRBJ1-1, with unresolved D. The CDR3 consists of 12 residues. Germline V gives CDR1 SNHLY, CDR2 FYNNEI. V lost 10 bases and J lost 4, with 13 bases in between. DNA of the CDR3: TGTGCCATTAAGCCTACCGGCACTGAAGCTTTCTTT. This codes for CAIKPTGTEAFF.

The chain carries TRBV7-3 and TRBJ2-1, with unresolved D. V lost 1 base and J 5 bases, leaving 6 bases between the germline ends. The CDR3 consists of 13 residues. Germline lookup yields CDR1 SGHTA and CDR2 FQGTGA. The CDR3 loop reads CASSLNADNEQFF. DNA for the CDR3: TGTGCCAGCAGCTTAAACGCGGACAATGAGCAGTTCTTC.

The chain employs TRBV19 and TRBJ2-7; 7 bases line up with TRBD1. This CDR3 region has 16 residues. V lost 4 bases to trimming and J lost 3 bases; unmatched junction nucleotides: 12. Germline V gene data show CDR1 as LNHDA and CDR2 as SQIVND (reference sequence). The CDR3: CASSKLPGQSVYEQYF. The CDR3 DNA follows: TGTGCCAGTAGTAAGCTTCCGGGACAGTCCGTCTACGAGCAGTACTTC.

This clone turned up a few times. The chain uses TRBV11-2 and TRBJ1-1; D remains unclear. Germline V gene data show CDR1 as SGHAT and CDR2 as FQNNGV. This CDR3 is 12 amino acids long. Trimming stripped 3 bases from V and 0 bases from J, with 2 bases between. The CDR3 DNA reads as TGTGCCAGCAGCTTTATGAACACTGAAGCTTTCTTT. Its protein is CASSFMNTEAFF.

The chain is built from TRBV19 and TRBJ1-1; perhaps TRBD1 as D (6 bases). This CDR3 has 14 residues. Germline V gives CDR1 LNHDA, CDR2 SQIVND (reference sequence). Between the trimmed V and J ends, which lost 5 bases and 4 bases, there was a span of 14 bases. The CDR3 region has the DNA TGTGCCAGTAGTGTTCGGACAGACCTCACTGAAGCTTTCTTT. This codes for CASSVRTDLTEAFF.

This CDR3 reads CASSPGSNSPLHF. For the CDR3, the DNA is TGTGCCAGCAGTCCGGGGAGTAATTCACCCCTCCACTTT. The chain joins TRBV2 to TRBJ1-6, with unresolved D. Germline V CDR1 and CDR2: SNHLY, FYNNEI. The CDR3 is 13 residues long. The V end was cut by 5 bases, the J end by 6 bases, with 8 bases between.